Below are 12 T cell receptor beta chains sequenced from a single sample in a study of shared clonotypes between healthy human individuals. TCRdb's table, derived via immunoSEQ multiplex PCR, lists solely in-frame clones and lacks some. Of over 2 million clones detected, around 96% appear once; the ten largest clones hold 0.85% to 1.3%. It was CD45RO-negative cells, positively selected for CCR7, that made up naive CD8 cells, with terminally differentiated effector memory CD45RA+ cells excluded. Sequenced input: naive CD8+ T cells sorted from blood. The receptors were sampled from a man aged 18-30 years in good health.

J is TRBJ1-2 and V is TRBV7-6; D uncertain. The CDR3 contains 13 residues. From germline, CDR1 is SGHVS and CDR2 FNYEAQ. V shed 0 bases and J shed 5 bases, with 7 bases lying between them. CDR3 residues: CASSLADAYGYTF. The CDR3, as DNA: TGTGCCAGCAGCTTAGCAGATGCTTATGGCTACACCTTC.

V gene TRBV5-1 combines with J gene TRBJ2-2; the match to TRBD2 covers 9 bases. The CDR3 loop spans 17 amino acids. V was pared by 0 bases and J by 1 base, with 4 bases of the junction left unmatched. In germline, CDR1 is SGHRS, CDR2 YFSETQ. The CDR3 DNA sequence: TGCGCCAGCAGCTTGGGCCTAGCGGGACGGAACACCGGGGAGCTGTTTTTT. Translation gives CASSLGLAGRNTGELFF.

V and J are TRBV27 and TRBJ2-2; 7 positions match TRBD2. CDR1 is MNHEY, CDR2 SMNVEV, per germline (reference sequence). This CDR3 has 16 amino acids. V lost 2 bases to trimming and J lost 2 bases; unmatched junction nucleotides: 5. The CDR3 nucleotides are TGTGCCAGCAGTTTAGAGGGACTACCCAACACCGGGGAGCTGTTTTTT. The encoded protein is CASSLEGLPNTGELFF.

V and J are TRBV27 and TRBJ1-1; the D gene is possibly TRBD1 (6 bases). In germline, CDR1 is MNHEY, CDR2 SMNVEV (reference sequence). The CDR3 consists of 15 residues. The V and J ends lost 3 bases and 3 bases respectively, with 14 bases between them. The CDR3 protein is CASSFAWGLHTEAFF. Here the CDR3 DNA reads TGTGCCAGCAGTTTTGCTTGGGGGCTGCACACTGAAGCTTTCTTT.

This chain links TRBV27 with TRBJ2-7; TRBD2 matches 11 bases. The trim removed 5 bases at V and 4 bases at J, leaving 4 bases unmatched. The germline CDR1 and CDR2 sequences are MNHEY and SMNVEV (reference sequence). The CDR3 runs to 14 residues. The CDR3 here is CASSQLAGAYEQYF. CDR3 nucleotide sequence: TGTGCCAGCAGTCAACTAGCGGGAGCGTACGAGCAGTACTTC.

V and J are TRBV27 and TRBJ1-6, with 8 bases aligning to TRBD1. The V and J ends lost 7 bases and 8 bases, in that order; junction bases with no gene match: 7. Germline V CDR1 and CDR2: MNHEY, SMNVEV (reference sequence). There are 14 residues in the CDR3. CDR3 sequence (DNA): TGTGCCAGCAAGGACAGGGATATTGATTCACCCCTCCACTTT. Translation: CASKDRDIDSPLHF.

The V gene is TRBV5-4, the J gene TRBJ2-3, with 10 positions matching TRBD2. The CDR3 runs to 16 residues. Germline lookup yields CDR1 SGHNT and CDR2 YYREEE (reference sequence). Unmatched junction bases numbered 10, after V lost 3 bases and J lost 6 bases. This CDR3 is CASSSPQRGGWDTQYF. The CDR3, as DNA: TGTGCCAGCAGCTCGCCCCAGCGGGGGGGATGGGATACGCAGTATTTT.

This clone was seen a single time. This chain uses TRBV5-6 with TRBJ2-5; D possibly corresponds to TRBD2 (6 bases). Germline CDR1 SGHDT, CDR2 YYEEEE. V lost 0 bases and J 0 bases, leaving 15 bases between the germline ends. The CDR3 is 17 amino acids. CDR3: CASSLGRGRVNQETQYF. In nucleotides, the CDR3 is TGTGCCAGCAGCTTGGGGCGGGGCAGGGTTAACCAAGAGACCCAGTACTTC.

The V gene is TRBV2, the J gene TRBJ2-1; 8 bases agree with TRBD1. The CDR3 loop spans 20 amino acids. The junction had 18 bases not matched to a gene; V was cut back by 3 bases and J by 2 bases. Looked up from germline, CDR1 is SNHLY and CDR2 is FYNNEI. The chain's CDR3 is CASSDPSGTGSAFTYNEQFF. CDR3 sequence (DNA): TGTGCCAGCAGTGACCCCTCCGGGACAGGAAGCGCATTCACCTACAATGAGCAGTTCTTC.

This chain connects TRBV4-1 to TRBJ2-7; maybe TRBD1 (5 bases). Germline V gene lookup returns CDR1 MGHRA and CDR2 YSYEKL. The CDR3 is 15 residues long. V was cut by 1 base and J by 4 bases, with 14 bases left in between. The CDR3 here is CASSQGPGQLYEQYF. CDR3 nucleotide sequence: TGCGCCAGCAGCCAAGGCCCAGGGCAGTTATACGAGCAGTACTTC.

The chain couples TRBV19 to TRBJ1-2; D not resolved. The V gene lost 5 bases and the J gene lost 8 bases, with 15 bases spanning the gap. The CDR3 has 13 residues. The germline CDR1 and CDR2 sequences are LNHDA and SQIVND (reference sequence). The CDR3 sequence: CASSPWVLDGYTF. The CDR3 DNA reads TGTGCCAGTAGTCCCTGGGTCCTGGACGGCTACACCTTC.

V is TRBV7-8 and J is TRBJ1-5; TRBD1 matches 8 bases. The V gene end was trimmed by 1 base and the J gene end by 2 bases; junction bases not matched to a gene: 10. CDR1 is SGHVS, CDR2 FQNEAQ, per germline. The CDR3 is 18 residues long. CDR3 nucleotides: TGTGCCAGCAGCTTAGATGATACAGGGGGTTGGGGCAATCAGCCCCAGCATTTT. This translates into CASSLDDTGGWGNQPQHF.